Below, 30 T cell receptor beta chains from the same sample are listed, as sequenced in a study of cytomegalovirus exposure and HLA in healthy donors. It was with 60 Vbeta and 13 Jbeta primers that the PCR ran. The table came from immunoSEQ multiplex PCR; TCRdb's copy has only in-frame clones and leaves some out. The profile shows around 200,000 clones, roughly four fifths of them singletons. Input material: PBMCs. These receptors all come from a man aged 25-45 years in good health and CMV-seronegative.

This chain connects TRBV7-6 to TRBJ2-1; 13 positions match TRBD2. V trimming: 5 bases; J trimming: 8 bases; junction bases outside the gene matches: 3. CDR3 length equals 14 residues. The V gene's germline CDR1 is SGHVS and CDR2 FNYEAQ. This chain's CDR3 is CASSGGLAGDEQFF. The CDR3, as DNA: TGTGCCAGCAGCGGCGGACTAGCGGGAGATGAGCAGTTCTTC.

V and J are TRBV13 and TRBJ2-3; TRBD2 is a possible D gene (5 bases). The V and J ends lost 4 bases and 4 bases respectively, with 6 bases between them. From germline, CDR1 is PRHDT and CDR2 FYEKMQ (reference sequence). The CDR3 covers 12 residues. The CDR3 coding sequence is TGTGCCAGCAGCTCCGGGGCAGATACGCAGTATTTT. Amino acids: CASSSGADTQYF.

This clone was detected only a few times. This chain joins TRBV7-7 and TRBJ1-5; D not certain. V gave up 5 bases and J gave up 6 bases, with 11 bases separating them. Germline CDR1 reads SSHAT; CDR2 reads FNYEAQ (reference sequence). The CDR3 is 13 residues long. Written as DNA, the CDR3 is TGTGCCAGCAGCCGAACCTTGAGTCAGCCCCAGCATTTT. This sequence encodes CASSRTLSQPQHF.

This clone was counted a single time. The V and J genes are TRBV5-6 and TRBJ2-3; 7 nucleotides align to TRBD2. The germline CDR1 and CDR2 sequences are SGHDT and YYEEEE. The CDR3 consists of 18 residues. V trimming: 2 bases; J trimming: 5 bases; junction bases outside the gene matches: 17. CDR3 protein: CASSFGRGGSSRKDTQYF. The CDR3 DNA sequence: TGTGCCAGCAGCTTCGGCCGGGGCGGGAGTTCTCGAAAAGATACGCAGTATTTT.

The chain combines TRBV27 with TRBJ2-7; D is perhaps TRBD2 (6 bases). Per the germline V gene, CDR1 is MNHEY and CDR2 is SMNVEV (reference sequence). The V gene lost 3 bases and the J gene lost 5 bases, with 14 bases spanning the gap. The CDR3 is 14 amino acids. The DNA for the CDR3 is TGTGCCAGCAGTTTGGGAGGAGGGTTCAACGAGCAGTACTTC. Amino acid sequence: CASSLGGGFNEQYF.

This sequence joins TRBV9 and TRBJ1-4; D might be TRBD1 (5 bases). With 4 bases removed from V and 0 bases from J, the gap between germline ends came to 16 bases. Germline-derived CDR1 and CDR2 are SGDLS and YYNGEE. This CDR3 spans 17 amino acids. CDR3 DNA sequence: TGTGCCAGCAGCCGAAACCCACAGGCCCCAACTAATGAAAAACTGTTTTTT. It codes for CASSRNPQAPTNEKLFF.

The DNA of the CDR3 is TGTGCCAGCAGTCTGGTGCCGTCGCGGGAGTTCTCCTACAATGAGCAGTTCTTC. Amino acids: CASSLVPSREFSYNEQFF. The rearrangement links TRBV28 to TRBJ2-1; TRBD2 agrees at 7 bases. Germline V CDR1 and CDR2: MDHEN, SYDVKM. The CDR3 is 18 residues long. V lost 5 bases, J lost 0 bases, and 13 bases stayed unmatched. Full variable domain (remainder filled in from reference TRBV28 and TRBJ2-1): DVKVTQSSRYLVKRTGEKVFLECVQDMDHENMFWYRQDPGLGLRLIYFSYDVKMKEKGDIPEGYSVSREKKERFSLILESASTNQTSMYLCASSLVPSREFSYNEQFFGPGTRLTVL.

This clone was found a few times. The chain has TRBV28 and TRBJ2-7; D perhaps matches TRBD2 (6 bases). Germline V gene lookup returns CDR1 MDHEN and CDR2 SYDVKM. This CDR3 has 17 amino acids. V lost 3 bases and J 4 bases, leaving 22 bases between the germline ends. The CDR3 nucleotides are TGTGCCAGCAGTTTCCCGACTAGTGGGTCCTTCGCGTACGAGCAGTACTTC. Its protein is CASSFPTSGSFAYEQYF.

This chain connects TRBV25-1 to TRBJ2-1, with 10 bases that match TRBD2. The CDR3 extends over 18 amino acids. The germline gives CDR1 MGHDK, CDR2 SYGVNS. V lost 6 bases to trimming and J lost 4 bases; unmatched junction nucleotides: 15. The CDR3 loop is CASSDPSRAGGRYNEQFF. In DNA form, the CDR3 reads TGTGCCAGCAGCGACCCCAGCAGAGCGGGAGGGAGGTACAATGAGCAGTTCTTC.

The chain carries TRBV5-4 and TRBJ2-4, with no clear D. V was pared by 0 bases and J by 0 bases, with 4 bases between. CDR1 is SGHNT, CDR2 YYREEE, per germline (reference sequence). CDR3 length equals 14 residues. The CDR3 loop reads CASSLELAKNIQYF. The DNA of the CDR3 is TGTGCCAGCAGCTTGGAGCTAGCCAAAAACATTCAGTACTTC. Looking up the rest from reference TRBV5-4 and TRBJ2-4 gives the full variable domain: ETGVTQSPTHLIKTRGQQVTLRCSSQSGHNTVSWYQQALGQGPQFIFQYYREEENGRGNFPPRFSGLQFPNYSSELNVNALELDDSALYLCASSLELAKNIQYFGAGTRLSVL.

This clone was picked up one time. The chain recombines TRBV10-3 with TRBJ2-7, with 10 bases aligning to TRBD2. J lost 5 bases, V lost 6 bases, and 7 bases had no gene match. This CDR3 is built from 14 residues. Germline lookup yields CDR1 ENHRY and CDR2 SYGVKD. The CDR3 here is CAIRASGSSHEQYF. In DNA form, the CDR3 reads TGTGCCATCAGAGCTAGCGGGAGCAGCCACGAGCAGTACTTC.

The chain links TRBV18 to TRBJ2-2; a possible D gene is TRBD1 (6 bases). V was pared by 3 bases and J by 1 base, with 12 bases between. This CDR3 region has 16 residues. Looked up from germline, CDR1 is KGHSH and CDR2 is LQKENI. CDR3 in DNA: TGTGCCAGCTCACCCCGACAGGCGCGGAACACCGGGGAGCTGTTTTTT. Encoded protein: CASSPRQARNTGELFF.

This clone has just a few counts. J is TRBJ1-5 and V is TRBV4-1, with D possibly matching TRBD1 (5 bases). This CDR3 region has 15 residues. Trimming took off 1 base at V and 0 bases at J, with 7 bases between the two ends. Germline V CDR1 and CDR2: MGHRA, YSYEKL. For the CDR3, the DNA is TGCGCCAGCAGCCAAGCTGGGGCTAGCAATCAGCCCCAGCATTTT. As protein: CASSQAGASNQPQHF.

As DNA, the CDR3 is TGTGCCAGCAGTGAAGCGTGGCTGAACACCGGGGAGCTGTTTTTT. This codes for CASSEAWLNTGELFF. The rearrangement joins TRBV6-1 to TRBJ2-2; D gene uncertain. Trimming pared 0 bases from V and 1 base from J, leaving 6 bases between. The CDR3 has 15 residues. Looked up from germline, CDR1 is MNHNS and CDR2 is SASEGT.

The chain links TRBV27 to TRBJ2-2; TRBD2 agrees at 8 bases. The V gene's germline CDR1 is MNHEY and CDR2 SMNVEV (reference sequence). CDR3 length: 16 residues. V lost 5 bases, J lost 5 bases, and 10 bases stayed unmatched. The CDR3 DNA follows: TGTGCCAGCAGTCTCGAGCGGGAGACGAGGACCGGGGAGCTGTTTTTT. Protein: CASSLERETRTGELFF.

The chain carries TRBV6-1 and TRBJ1-4, with 8 nucleotides matching TRBD1. Germline CDR1 is MNHNS and CDR2 is SASEGT. The V and J ends lost 0 bases and 5 bases, in that order; junction bases with no gene match: 2. This CDR3 has 15 residues. The CDR3 spells CASSEATGANEKLFF. For the CDR3, the DNA is TGTGCCAGCAGTGAAGCGACAGGGGCGAATGAAAAACTGTTTTTT.

This rearrangement joins TRBV2 to TRBJ1-5; 12 positions match TRBD1. The germline CDR1 and CDR2 sequences are SNHLY and FYNNEI. V trimming: 9 bases; J trimming: 6 bases; junction bases outside the gene matches: 9. The CDR3 has 15 amino acids. The CDR3 DNA reads TGTGCCAGTCGCTTGGGACAGGGGGCCAGTCAGCCCCAGCATTTT. Translating gives CASRLGQGASQPQHF.

This clone was observed once. The chain joins TRBV5-4 to TRBJ1-2; D gene unclear. Trimming took 0 bases from V and 5 from J, leaving 11 bases between them. The CDR3 has 14 amino acids. Germline CDR1 reads SGHNT; CDR2 reads YYREEE (reference sequence). The CDR3 spells CASSLGPGVYGYTF. The CDR3 bases are TGTGCCAGCAGCTTGGGTCCCGGGGTGTATGGCTACACCTTC. Together with reference TRBV5-4 and TRBJ1-2, the CDR3 gives the full variable domain: ETGVTQSPTHLIKTRGQQVTLRCSSQSGHNTVSWYQQALGQGPQFIFQYYREEENGRGNFPPRFSGLQFPNYSSELNVNALELDDSALYLCASSLGPGVYGYTFGSGTRLTVV.

J is TRBJ1-2 and V is TRBV10-2; 9 bases fit TRBD1. The CDR3 is made up of 15 amino acids. V gave up 1 base and J gave up 4 bases; unmatched junction bases: 4. Germline V CDR1 and CDR2: WSHSY, SAAADI. The CDR3 protein is CASSELQGAGYGYTF. Written as DNA, the CDR3 is TGCGCCAGCAGTGAGTTACAGGGGGCAGGCTATGGCTACACCTTC.

The chain combines TRBV18 with TRBJ1-3; TRBD1 matches at 11 bases. The V gene end was trimmed by 0 bases and the J gene end by 0 bases; junction bases not matched to a gene: 13. This CDR3 is 21 amino acids long. CDR1 is KGHSH, CDR2 LQKENI, per germline. CDR3 in DNA: TGTGCCAGCTCACCACCCGGAGGATTGGACAGGGGGCCTCGCTCTGGAAACACCATATATTTT. It codes for CASSPPGGLDRGPRSGNTIYF. Supplemented by reference TRBV18 and TRBJ1-3, the full variable domain reads NAGVMQNPRHLVRRRGQEARLRCSPMKGHSHVYWYRQLPEEGLKFMVYLQKENIIDESGMPKERFSAEFPKEGPSILRIQQVVRGDSAAYFCASSPPGGLDRGPRSGNTIYFGEGSWLTVV.

The rearrangement uses TRBV13 and TRBJ2-2, with a possible D match to TRBD1 (5 bases). Trimming left V 5 bases short and J 6 bases short, with 13 bases between. Germline V gene sequence: CDR1 PRHDT, CDR2 FYEKMQ (reference sequence). The CDR3 is 14 amino acids. The CDR3 loop is CASSPLGAPGELFF. In DNA form, the CDR3 reads TGTGCCAGCAGCCCATTAGGGGCCCCCGGGGAGCTGTTTTTT.

The chain employs TRBV2 and TRBJ2-5; maybe TRBD1 (5 bases). The CDR3 contains 15 residues. V lost 5 bases, J lost 2 bases, and 15 bases lay in between. From germline, CDR1 is SNHLY and CDR2 FYNNEI. CDR3 coding DNA: TGTGCCAGCAGTTCCCAGGGCCCTCCTCAAGAGACCCAGTACTTC. It translates to CASSSQGPPQETQYF.

J is TRBJ2-3 and V is TRBV12-5; the match to TRBD1 covers 7 bases. The germline V gene encodes CDR1 LGHNT and CDR2 FRNRAP. V was pared by 2 bases and J by 6 bases, with 11 bases of the junction left unmatched. This CDR3 has 16 residues. CDR3 DNA: TGTGCTAGTGGTTTGACGTTGGGACAGCAAGGGGATACGCAGTATTTT. Translating gives CASGLTLGQQGDTQYF.

The CDR3: CASSERRGFGNQPQHF. The CDR3 bases are TGTGCCAGCAGTGAACGGAGGGGTTTTGGCAATCAGCCCCAGCATTTT. V usage is TRBV6-1 and J usage is TRBJ1-5, with D perhaps matching TRBD1 (5 bases). Per the germline V gene, CDR1 is MNHNS and CDR2 is SASEGT. CDR3 length: 16 residues. V was shortened by 2 bases and J by 2 bases, with 13 bases between the two germline ends.

V and J are TRBV6-5 and TRBJ1-1, with D hard to call. The CDR3 runs to 13 residues. Germline V gene data show CDR1 as MNHEY and CDR2 as SVGAGI. V lost 6 bases and J 2 bases, leaving 10 bases between the germline ends. The CDR3 DNA is TGTGCCAGCAGACGGTCCCTCAACACTGAAGCTTTCTTT. Its translation is CASRRSLNTEAFF.

The rearrangement joins TRBV7-9 to TRBJ2-3; D may be TRBD2 (6 bases). CDR3 length equals 13 residues. CDR1 is SEHNR, CDR2 FQNEAQ, per germline (reference sequence). Trimming removed 11 bases from V and 0 bases from J, with 12 bases in between. This CDR3 reads CAHGSGSTDTQYF. DNA of the CDR3: TGTGCCCACGGTAGCGGTAGCACAGATACGCAGTATTTT.

V is TRBV7-6 and J is TRBJ2-3; D might be TRBD2 (5 bases). The length of the CDR3 is 14 residues. Germline V gene lookup returns CDR1 SGHVS and CDR2 FNYEAQ. V gave up 5 bases and J gave up 8 bases, with 17 bases separating them. Here the CDR3 reads CASSLQTRAGTQYF. The CDR3 DNA is TGTGCCAGCAGCCTACAGACCCGGGCGGGTACGCAGTATTTT.

The rearrangement uses TRBV5-6 and TRBJ2-7, with 14 bases fitting TRBD2. V trimming: 4 bases; J trimming: 5 bases; junction bases outside the gene matches: 8. Germline CDR1 and CDR2: SGHDT and YYEEEE. This CDR3 region has 16 residues. For the CDR3, the DNA is TGTGCCAGCAGCGCCGGACTAGCGGGAGGATGGGACGAGCAGTACTTC. Protein sequence: CASSAGLAGGWDEQYF.

The chain joins TRBV28 to TRBJ1-2; D uncertain. Germline lookup yields CDR1 MDHEN and CDR2 SYDVKM. V lost 5 bases and J 6 bases, leaving 13 bases between the germline ends. CDR3 length: 13 residues. The CDR3 sequence: CASSPGSRDGYTF. The CDR3 DNA reads as TGTGCCAGCAGTCCGGGGTCCCGAGATGGCTACACCTTC.

V usage is TRBV10-1 and J usage is TRBJ1-2; possible D gene TRBD1, 5 bases. V dropped 9 bases and J dropped 3 bases, with 14 bases sitting between them. The CDR3 has 13 residues. The germline gives CDR1 WNHNN, CDR2 SYGVQD (reference sequence). The CDR3 DNA follows: TGCGCCAGTGGAGGGGCAGCGGACTATGGCTACACCTTC. This gives the protein CASGGAADYGYTF.